Listed below are T cell receptor beta chains from one sample, sequenced in a study of blood T cell repertoires in COVID-19. The method was immunoSEQ multiplex PCR; TCRdb's version includes in-frame clones alone and lacks a portion of them. The sample consists of under 80,000 clones, roughly 80% of them appearing once. The sequencing sample was made of peripheral blood. The receptors stem from a man in his 70s with acute or convalescent COVID-19. Each CDR3 is given with its conserved first and last residue. D genes are given only for firm matches. Rows give clone size only sometimes, using once, few, many, or a class for an expanded clone.

DNA,CDR3,size,J,D,V
TGCGCCAGCAGCTCTGCGGGGGGGACTAGCACAGATACGCAGTATTTT,CASSSAGGTSTDTQYF,.,TRBJ2-3,TRBD2,TRBV5-1
TGTGCCAGCAGCTCAACGGGTCTTTCTAGCGGGGAGCTGTTTTTT,CASSSTGLSSGELFF,few,TRBJ2-2,.,TRBV5-4
TGTGCCAGCAGCTTAGACCCGGTTGGCTCTGGAAACACCATATATTTT,CASSLDPVGSGNTIYF,.,TRBJ1-3,.,TRBV7-6
TGCGCCAGCAGCCAAGCGATATCTGGACAGGGGGATCAGCCCCAGCATTTT,CASSQAISGQGDQPQHF,.,TRBJ1-5,TRBD1,TRBV4-1
TGTGCCAGCAGCTTAGTGGGCGGGGGGTCCACAGATACGCAGTATTTT,CASSLVGGGSTDTQYF,.,TRBJ2-3,TRBD2,TRBV7-2
TGCGCCAGCAGCTTGGTCGCGGCGAACACCGGGGAGCTGTTTTTT,CASSLVAANTGELFF,few,TRBJ2-2,.,TRBV5-1
TGCGCCAGCAGCCTGGATGCCACCAGGGGGCTCGGGACCCAGTACTTC,CASSLDATRGLGTQYF,.,TRBJ2-5,TRBD1,TRBV5-1
TGTGCCAGCTCACCACCGAATGGACTAGCTTCTTCCAATGAGCAGTTCTTC,CASSPPNGLASSNEQFF,once,TRBJ2-1,TRBD2,TRBV18
TGTGCCAGCTCACCACCGGGAGGGGATCAGCCCCAGCATTTT,CASSPPGGDQPQHF,.,TRBJ1-5,.,TRBV18
TGTGCCAGCAGCTTAGTATCGGGACAGAAAAATGAAAAACTGTTTTTT,CASSLVSGQKNEKLFF,once,TRBJ1-4,TRBD1,TRBV7-9
TGCGCCAGCAGCTTGGCCGGGCGAGCGGGGGGCAAGGGTGAGCAGTTCTTC,CASSLAGRAGGKGEQFF,once,TRBJ2-1,TRBD2,TRBV5-1
TGTGCCAACAGCTTACTGTATGAAAAACTGTTTTTT,CANSLLYEKLFF,.,TRBJ1-4,.,TRBV13
TGTGCCAGCAGCCAAGGAGGAACTAGCGGGGGTGCACAGTTCTTC,CASSQGGTSGGAQFF,.,TRBJ2-1,TRBD2,TRBV3-1/TRBV3-2
TGTGCCAGCAGTCCCAACAGCGGGGAGCTGTTTTTT,CASSPNSGELFF,few,TRBJ2-2,.,TRBV28
TGTGCCAGCAGCCAAGGCCTAGCGGGGATAAGGGAGACCCAGTACTTC,CASSQGLAGIRETQYF,.,TRBJ2-5,TRBD2,TRBV4-2
TGTGCCAGCAGGCTTGTGGCCCTGGTGGTTGAGCAGTACTTC,CASRLVALVVEQYF,.,TRBJ2-7,.,TRBV6-5
TGTGCCAGCAGTGAAGGACTCCTTAGCAATCAGCCCCAGCATTTT,CASSEGLLSNQPQHF,.,TRBJ1-5,.,TRBV6-1
TGTGCCAGCAGCTTGAAGGGGAATGGGGCCAACGTCCTGACTTTC,CASSLKGNGANVLTF,.,TRBJ2-6,.,TRBV5-4
TGTGCCAGCAGCCTACGGACGGGGATTAGCACAGATACGCAGTATTTT,CASSLRTGISTDTQYF,.,TRBJ2-3,.,TRBV5-6
TGTGCCAGCAGCCAAACTCCCGGGACTTCCAAGGGGGACAGCTCCTACAATGAGCAGTTCTTC,CASSQTPGTSKGDSSYNEQFF,.,TRBJ2-1,.,TRBV3-1/TRBV3-2
TGTGCCAGCAGCTCAAAGCGGGGGGGCCACAATGAGCAGTTCTTC,CASSSKRGGHNEQFF,.,TRBJ2-1,TRBD2,TRBV7-2
TGTGCCAGCAGCGAGGGGGCAGCCCCAGATACGCAGTATTTT,CASSEGAAPDTQYF,.,TRBJ2-3,TRBD1,TRBV6-5
TGTGCCAGCAGTTCGAGCCCCACCCTATTCTACGGCTACACCTTC,CASSSSPTLFYGYTF,.,TRBJ1-2,.,TRBV6-5
TGCGCCAGCAGTCAAGTGAGGTTGGTGCGGGTGGGCCAGCCCCAGCATTTT,CASSQVRLVRVGQPQHF,.,TRBJ1-5,.,TRBV4-1
TGTGCCAGCAGCCAGACCGGACTAGCGGGGGGGCTGGAGACCCAGTACTTC,CASSQTGLAGGLETQYF,.,TRBJ2-5,TRBD2,TRBV14
TGTGCCAGCAGCCAAGCGGACAGGAGCTCCTACGAGCAGTACTTC,CASSQADRSSYEQYF,.,TRBJ2-7,TRBD1,TRBV3-1/TRBV3-2
TGTGCCAGCCGACCCCGGCCGGGGGCAGATACGCAGTATTTT,CASRPRPGADTQYF,.,TRBJ2-3,.,TRBV21-1
TGTGCCAGCAGCTTTCGAATAGCGGGGGGGCTTGAGGAGACCCAGTACTTC,CASSFRIAGGLEETQYF,.,TRBJ2-5,TRBD2,TRBV5-6
TGCAGCGCACAGGGGTCCTCCTACAATGAGCAGTTCTTC,CSAQGSSYNEQFF,.,TRBJ2-1,TRBD1,TRBV29-1
TGTGCCAGCAGCTCCGTCCGGGGAGCGGGGGGGGCGTTCTTC,CASSSVRGAGGAFF,few,TRBJ2-1,TRBD2,TRBV11-2
TGTGCCAGCAGGGGACAGGGCCTCTACAATGAGCAGTTCTTC,CASRGQGLYNEQFF,.,TRBJ2-1,TRBD1,TRBV6-5
TGTGCCACCAGCAAAAGGGGAGGAGACACAGATACGCAGTATTTT,CATSKRGGDTDTQYF,.,TRBJ2-3,.,TRBV15
TGTGCCAGCAGTGAAGCCGGGACAGGGCTAAATTCACCCCTCCACTTT,CASSEAGTGLNSPLHF,.,TRBJ1-6,TRBD1,TRBV2
TGTGCCAGCTCACCCGGGACAGGGAGGGCTAACTATGGCTACACCTTC,CASSPGTGRANYGYTF,.,TRBJ1-2,TRBD1,TRBV18
TGTGCCAGCAGTTACCCCGGGACAGATACGCAGTATTTT,CASSYPGTDTQYF,.,TRBJ2-3,.,TRBV6-5
TGCGCCAGCAGCTCCTTGACAGGGAGTGGAGATACGCAGTATTTT,CASSSLTGSGDTQYF,.,TRBJ2-3,TRBD1,TRBV5-1
TGTGCCAGCAGTTTTCTTACGGGGGGGCCCCAGCATTTT,CASSFLTGGPQHF,.,TRBJ1-5,.,TRBV12-3/TRBV12-4
TGTGCCAGCAGTGAAGATGGGACAGGGGGCACCAAAAACATTCAGTACTTC,CASSEDGTGGTKNIQYF,once,TRBJ2-4,TRBD1,TRBV6-1
TGTGCCAGCAGCTTAGGGACAGGAGGTGACACTGAAGCTTTCTTT,CASSLGTGGDTEAFF,.,TRBJ1-1,TRBD1,TRBV7-9
TGCGCCAGCAGCTTGGCCCCCAAAGAGACCCAGTACTTC,CASSLAPKETQYF,.,TRBJ2-5,.,TRBV5-1
TGCGCCAGTCGGCGGGGGGAGGGAAACAATGAGCAGTTCTTC,CASRRGEGNNEQFF,.,TRBJ2-1,TRBD2,TRBV5-1
TGCGCCAGCGGGGATAGCGGGGGAGTCTACGAGCAGTACTTC,CASGDSGGVYEQYF,.,TRBJ2-7,TRBD2,TRBV10-2
TGTGCCAGTAGTCCCACCAGGGGCCTCAAAATTGATCAAGAGACCCAGTACTTC,CASSPTRGLKIDQETQYF,few,TRBJ2-5,.,TRBV19
TGCGCCAGCTGGACTAGCGGGATGGAGACCCAGTACTTC,CASWTSGMETQYF,.,TRBJ2-5,TRBD2,TRBV5-1
TGTGCCAGCTCCGGACAGGGGCCCTACAATGAGCAGTTCTTC,CASSGQGPYNEQFF,.,TRBJ2-1,TRBD1,TRBV27
TGTGCCAGCAGCTTTGGGGGACAGGGTGTATCTGGAAACACCATATATTTT,CASSFGGQGVSGNTIYF,.,TRBJ1-3,TRBD1,TRBV5-4
TGTGCCACCAGCAGAGATCTTGCAGGGGGCGGAGGCGGGGAGCTGTTTTTT,CATSRDLAGGGGGELFF,.,TRBJ2-2,TRBD1,TRBV15
TGTGCCAGTAGTACCAGGGGGAATAGCAATCAGCCCCAGCATTTT,CASSTRGNSNQPQHF,.,TRBJ1-5,TRBD1,TRBV19
TGCGCCAGCAGCTTGGAACGGCAGGCGAACACTGAAGCTTTCTTT,CASSLERQANTEAFF,.,TRBJ1-1,.,TRBV5-1
TGTGCCAGCAGCCCCCGGACAGGACCTTTGGGCACCATATATTTT,CASSPRTGPLGTIYF,.,TRBJ1-3,TRBD1,TRBV7-9
TGTGCCAGCAGTAAAGACCCGGGACAGGGGAGCTCTGGAAACACCATATATTTT,CASSKDPGQGSSGNTIYF,.,TRBJ1-3,TRBD1,TRBV7-6
TGTGCCAGCAGCTATAGCTCCTATAATTCACCCCTCCACTTT,CASSYSSYNSPLHF,.,TRBJ1-6,.,TRBV6-6
TGTGCCAGCAGCGAGACTAGCGGGGGGCAGGACGAGCAGTACTTC,CASSETSGGQDEQYF,.,TRBJ2-7,TRBD2,TRBV5-4
TGTGCCAGCAGGCCGGGACTGGAGGCAGCAGATACGCAGTATTTT,CASRPGLEAADTQYF,.,TRBJ2-3,.,TRBV2
TGTGCCAGCAGTCCGACTAGGACCTCCTACAATGAGCAGTTCTTC,CASSPTRTSYNEQFF,.,TRBJ2-1,.,TRBV6-5
TGCGCCAGCAGCCAAGGGGCAGGGAGGTTTGCTAACTATGGCTACACCTTC,CASSQGAGRFANYGYTF,.,TRBJ1-2,.,TRBV4-1